Below, one TCR beta chain is given with its context. This sample was included in a study of CD8+ T cells in alopecia areata. RNA, once extracted, was reverse transcribed into cDNA for use as the sequencing template. The repertoire was sequenced with immunoSEQ multiplex PCR; TCRdb's copy has only in-frame clones and lacks some. The sample lists 4,300 or so clones, roughly three quarters occurring once. Germline lookup yields CDR1 SGHRS and CDR2 YFSETQ. J was trimmed by 0 bases and V by 4 bases; bases with no gene match: 9. The CDR3 is made up of 18 amino acids. Sample treatment: oral pan-JAK inhibitor, 5-10 mg twice daily. Samples from alopecia areata patients were lesional scalp punch biopsies and peripheral blood.

The receptor was derived from a human donor with alopecia areata. This specimen consisted of skin, obtained at week 24, from a patient treated with tofacitinib. The chain joins TRBV5-1 to TRBJ2-6; TRBD1 matches 8 bases. The CDR3 sequence is CASSATGTGSSGANVLTF. CDR3 nucleotides: TGCGCCAGCAGCGCCACCGGGACAGGAAGCTCTGGGGCCAACGTCCTGACTTTC.